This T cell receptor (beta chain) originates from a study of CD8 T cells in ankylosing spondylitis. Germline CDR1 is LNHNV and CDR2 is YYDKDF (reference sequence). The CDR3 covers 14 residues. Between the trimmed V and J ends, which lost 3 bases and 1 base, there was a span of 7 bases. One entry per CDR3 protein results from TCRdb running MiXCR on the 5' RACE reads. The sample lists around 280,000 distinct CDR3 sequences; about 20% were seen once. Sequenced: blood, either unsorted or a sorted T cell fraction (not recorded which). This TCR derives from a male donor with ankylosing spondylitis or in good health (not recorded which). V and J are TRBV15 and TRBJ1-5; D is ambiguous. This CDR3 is CATSSRESNQPQHF. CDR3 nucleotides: TGTGCCACCAGCAGTAGGGAGAGCAATCAGCCCCAGCATTTT. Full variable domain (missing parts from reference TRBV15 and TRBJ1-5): DAMVIQNPRYQVTQFGKPVTLSCSQTLNHNVMYWYQQKSSQAPKLLFHYYDKDFNNEADTPDNFQSRRPNTSFCFLDIRSPGLGDTAMYLCATSSRESNQPQHFGDGTRLSIL.